The entry that follows covers one TCR beta chain sequence. This record belongs to a study of blood T cell repertoires in COVID-19. Under the authors' procedure: Nucleated cell number was recorded as an estimate derived from reference gene primer amplification. Profiled with immunoSEQ multiplex PCR; TCRdb holds only in-frame clones, not every one. That table is the source of V, J and clone size, and D and trimming were worked out from the DNA. The table has about 280,000 clones, about 89% seen once. Germline V lookup: CDR1 SGHDN, CDR2 FVKESK. V shed 4 bases and J shed 9 bases, with 17 bases lying between them. The CDR3 spans 14 residues.

This chain uses TRBV14 with TRBJ2-3; D possibly corresponds to TRBD1 (6 bases). The receptor comes from a woman aged 40 to 50 who had recovered from COVID-19. Sequences were obtained from peripheral blood. The CDR3 region is CASSPTGTTRTQYF. CDR3 bases: TGTGCCAGCAGCCCGACCGGGACAACGCGGACGCAGTATTTT.